These T cell receptor beta chains were read from a single sample in a study of neurological immune-mediated disorders. TCRdb re-called the 5' RACE reads with MiXCR, one entry per CDR3 protein. The repertoire includes under 70,000 distinct CDR3 sequences, under 4.5% of them detected once, and approximately 3.3% sits in the top ten. Material: PBMCs. The receptors come from a woman aged 25-40 years with multiple sclerosis. Both conserved end residues are part of each CDR3. Fields, in order: clone size, D gene, V gene, J gene, CDR3 DNA, CDR3 protein. The D gene is left open where the match is weak. Expanded clones get a size class; other rows say once, few or many, or leave the size out.

clone_size: many
d_call: TRBD1
v_call: TRBV6-2/TRBV6-3
j_call: TRBJ1-1
cdr3_nt: TGTGCCAGCATCGACACCCGGACAGGGGCGCGGGACACTGAAGCTTTCTTT
cdr3_aa: CASIDTRTGARDTEAFF

clone_size: many
d_call: NA
v_call: TRBV6-5
j_call: TRBJ2-6
cdr3_nt: TGTGCCAGCAGTAGGAGTCGGGCCAACGTCCTGACTTTC
cdr3_aa: CASSRSRANVLTF

clone_size: many
d_call: TRBD1
v_call: TRBV5-1
j_call: TRBJ2-2
cdr3_nt: TGCGCCAGCAGCGCCCGGGACAGCCACACCGGGGAGCTGTTTTTT
cdr3_aa: CASSARDSHTGELFF

clone_size: many
d_call: NA
v_call: TRBV5-1
j_call: TRBJ2-7
cdr3_nt: TGCGCCAGCAGCCTGCGGGCGGACTCCTACGAGCAGTACTTC
cdr3_aa: CASSLRADSYEQYF

clone_size: many
d_call: NA
v_call: TRBV12-3/TRBV12-4
j_call: TRBJ1-5
cdr3_nt: TGTGCCAGCGGCGCCTCCGGAGGGCCCCAGCATTTT
cdr3_aa: CASGASGGPQHF

clone_size: many
d_call: TRBD1
v_call: TRBV5-1
j_call: TRBJ2-7
cdr3_nt: TGCGCCAGCAGCTTGCGGGGGACAGGCTTTACCTCCTACGAGCAGTACTTC
cdr3_aa: CASSLRGTGFTSYEQYF

clone_size: many
d_call: TRBD1
v_call: TRBV7-9
j_call: TRBJ1-1
cdr3_nt: TGTGCCAGCAGCCGATGGACAGGGGACACTGAAGCTTTCTTT
cdr3_aa: CASSRWTGDTEAFF

clone_size: many
d_call: NA
v_call: TRBV2
j_call: TRBJ2-1
cdr3_nt: TGTGCCAGCAGCCAAACTAGCAATGAGCAGTTCTTC
cdr3_aa: CASSQTSNEQFF

clone_size: few
d_call: TRBD2
v_call: TRBV20-1
j_call: TRBJ2-1
cdr3_nt: TGCAGTGCTAGATGGGGGGTAGCGGGAGGGCCGGGGTCCTACAATGAGCAGTTCTTC
cdr3_aa: CSARWGVAGGPGSYNEQFF

clone_size: few
d_call: NA
v_call: TRBV27
j_call: TRBJ2-4
cdr3_nt: TGTGCCAGCAGTTCTCCAAAGGGGGGAAACATTCAGTACTTC
cdr3_aa: CASSSPKGGNIQYF

clone_size: many
d_call: NA
v_call: TRBV10-3
j_call: TRBJ2-4
cdr3_nt: TGTGCCATCTCTGGCACCGACAGGCTAGCCAAAAACATTCAGTACTTC
cdr3_aa: CAISGTDRLAKNIQYF

clone_size: many
d_call: TRBD1
v_call: TRBV5-8
j_call: TRBJ2-7
cdr3_nt: TGTGCCAGCAGCTCCGTAGACAGGGATTTACACGAGCAGTACTTC
cdr3_aa: CASSSVDRDLHEQYF

clone_size: many
d_call: TRBD1
v_call: TRBV20-1
j_call: TRBJ2-7
cdr3_nt: TGCAGTGCTAGAGATGGGACAGACGGTGAGCAGTACTTC
cdr3_aa: CSARDGTDGEQYF

clone_size: few
d_call: TRBD2
v_call: TRBV20-1
j_call: TRBJ2-1
cdr3_nt: TGCAGTGCTCCGGATCTAGCGGCCTACAATGAGCAGTTCTTC
cdr3_aa: CSAPDLAAYNEQFF

clone_size: many
d_call: NA
v_call: TRBV7-2
j_call: TRBJ2-5
cdr3_nt: TGTGCCAGCAGCTATTTCATCCAAGAGACCCAGTACTTC
cdr3_aa: CASSYFIQETQYF

clone_size: many
d_call: NA
v_call: TRBV5-1
j_call: TRBJ2-7
cdr3_nt: TGCGCCAGCAGCTCAGGGTCCCACGAGCAGTACTTC
cdr3_aa: CASSSGSHEQYF

clone_size: many
d_call: TRBD1
v_call: TRBV5-4
j_call: TRBJ1-2
cdr3_nt: TGTGCCAGCAGCACACAGGGGGCTAACGGCTACACCTTC
cdr3_aa: CASSTQGANGYTF

clone_size: many
d_call: TRBD1
v_call: TRBV4-2
j_call: TRBJ1-1
cdr3_nt: TGTGCCAGCAGCCAACCGGGACAGCTGAACACTGAAGCTTTCTTT
cdr3_aa: CASSQPGQLNTEAFF

clone_size: many
d_call: NA
v_call: TRBV4-2
j_call: TRBJ2-3
cdr3_nt: TGTGCCAGCAGCCAAGGTGAAAAGGGGACGCAGTATTTT
cdr3_aa: CASSQGEKGTQYF

clone_size: NA
d_call: NA
v_call: TRBV20-1
j_call: TRBJ2-7
cdr3_nt: TGCAGTGCTAGGGCCGGGACGACGGTGGGATACGAGCAGTACTTC
cdr3_aa: CSARAGTTVGYEQYF

clone_size: many
d_call: TRBD2
v_call: TRBV20-1
j_call: TRBJ2-3
cdr3_nt: TGCAGTCCCGAAAAGCGGGGGTCAGATACGCAGTATTTT
cdr3_aa: CSPEKRGSDTQYF

clone_size: many
d_call: TRBD2
v_call: TRBV10-3
j_call: TRBJ2-1
cdr3_nt: TGTGCCATCGCAGGGACTAGCGGGGGGGCTAACGTTGAGCAGTTCTTC
cdr3_aa: CAIAGTSGGANVEQFF

clone_size: many
d_call: TRBD1
v_call: TRBV7-6
j_call: TRBJ1-2
cdr3_nt: TGTGCCAGCAGCATCGGACAGGGAGGCTATGGCTACACCTTC
cdr3_aa: CASSIGQGGYGYTF

clone_size: many
d_call: TRBD2
v_call: TRBV7-8
j_call: TRBJ2-5
cdr3_nt: TGTGCCAGCAGCACACCAATCTTCGGGGAGGGCCAAGAGACCCAGTACTTC
cdr3_aa: CASSTPIFGEGQETQYF

clone_size: many
d_call: TRBD1
v_call: TRBV20-1
j_call: TRBJ1-1
cdr3_nt: TGCAGTGCTAGACGACAGGGGGCTATCAACACTGAAGCTTTCTTT
cdr3_aa: CSARRQGAINTEAFF

clone_size: many
d_call: NA
v_call: TRBV20-1
j_call: TRBJ2-5
cdr3_nt: TGCAGTGCTAGAGATCTTTACTTGGACAGAGGGGAGACCCAGTACTTC
cdr3_aa: CSARDLYLDRGETQYF

clone_size: many
d_call: NA
v_call: TRBV20-1
j_call: TRBJ1-4
cdr3_nt: TGCAGTGCAAAGGACGGCCGGGGTAATGAAAAACTGTTTTTT
cdr3_aa: CSAKDGRGNEKLFF

clone_size: many
d_call: TRBD1
v_call: TRBV5-1
j_call: TRBJ2-6
cdr3_nt: TGCGCCAGCAGCTGGGACCCGGGACAGTCGACCTCTGGGGCCAACGTCCTGACTTTC
cdr3_aa: CASSWDPGQSTSGANVLTF

clone_size: many
d_call: NA
v_call: TRBV11-2
j_call: TRBJ2-2
cdr3_nt: TGTGCCAGCAGCCCCAGGGGTCCCAACACCGGGGAGCTGTTTTTT
cdr3_aa: CASSPRGPNTGELFF

clone_size: NA
d_call: NA
v_call: TRBV14
j_call: TRBJ2-7
cdr3_nt: TGTGCCAGCAGCCAATTTCACTACGAGCAGTACTTC
cdr3_aa: CASSQFHYEQYF